Below are 20 T cell receptor beta chains sequenced from a single sample in a study of shared clonotypes between healthy human individuals. Sequencing used immunoSEQ multiplex PCR; TCRdb keeps in-frame clones, though not all of them. The table has roughly 2.4 million clones, approximately 94% seen once; the top ten hold 0.13%. The sequenced material came from naive CD4+ T cells sorted from blood. The subset was: CD45RA+ positively selected. These receptors originate from a man aged 18 to 30 in good health.

V is TRBV11-1 and J is TRBJ1-5; D remains unclear. V lost 8 bases and J 4 bases, leaving 12 bases between the germline ends. The CDR3 has 13 amino acids. Germline values: CDR1 SGHAT, CDR2 FQDESV (reference sequence). In DNA, the CDR3 is TGTGCCAGCGCAGCTGAAGAGAATCAGCCCCAGCATTTT. Residues: CASAAEENQPQHF.

V is TRBV6-7 and J is TRBJ1-6; D unclear. TRBV6-7 is known as an ORF, though its function is uncertain. The length of the CDR3 is 13 residues. Deletions cut 6 bases from V and 9 bases from J, with 12 bases between. The CDR3 DNA follows: TGTGCCAGCAGCCGACTCATGGGTTCACCCCTCCACTTT. Translated: CASSRLMGSPLHF.

A remark on this clone: The sample carries other DNA sequences with the same CDR3. This chain links TRBV18 with TRBJ1-6; 9 bases are a match to TRBD1. Germline CDR1 KGHSH, CDR2 LQKENI. The ends lost 3 bases at V and 7 bases at J; junction bases unmatched: 4. The CDR3 loop spans 15 amino acids. CDR3 protein: CASSPEQGANSPLHF. The CDR3 nucleotides read TGTGCCAGCTCACCGGAACAGGGGGCCAATTCACCCCTCCACTTT.

The genes are TRBV6-6 and TRBJ1-3; no reliable D call. V was shortened by 10 bases and J by 8 bases, with 12 bases between the two germline ends. CDR3 size: 11 residues. CDR1 is MNHNY, CDR2 SVGAGI, per germline (reference sequence). The DNA for the CDR3 is TGTGCCACCCTAAGAATGGACACCATATATTTT. Protein: CATLRMDTIYF.

This clone showed up just a few times. The rearrangement joins TRBV9 to TRBJ1-6; 7 bases fit TRBD1. The V gene's germline CDR1 is SGDLS and CDR2 YYNGEE. The CDR3 loop spans 16 amino acids. Germline trimming cut 3 bases from V and 5 bases from J; bases unmatched to any gene: 8. Written as DNA, the CDR3 is TGTGCCAGCAGCGCCAGACAGGGCTGGGATAATTCACCCCTCCACTTT. Protein: CASSARQGWDNSPLHF.

This sequence joins TRBV4-3 and TRBJ1-2, with D perhaps TRBD1 (6 bases). The V gene's germline CDR1 is LGHNA and CDR2 YSLEER. V lost 4 bases, J lost 4 bases, and 16 bases lay in between. The length of the CDR3 is 15 residues. Written as DNA, the CDR3 is TGCGCCAGCAGCCGAGCGTCGGACAGCTTCTATGGCTACACCTTC. Its translation: CASSRASDSFYGYTF.

The rearrangement joins TRBV5-8 to TRBJ2-1; the D call may be TRBD1 or TRBD2 (5 bases each). V was pared by 0 bases and J by 7 bases, with 14 bases between. Germline values: CDR1 SGHTS, CDR2 YDEGEE. CDR3 length equals 15 residues. CDR3 in amino acids: CASSLVGTTNNEQFF. CDR3 bases: TGTGCCAGCAGCTTGGTCGGGACCACTAATAATGAGCAGTTCTTC.

This chain uses TRBV4-3 with TRBJ2-1, with 7 bases identical to TRBD2. The CDR3 consists of 16 residues. V was pared by 0 bases and J by 4 bases, with 6 bases of the junction left unmatched. The germline V gene encodes CDR1 LGHNA and CDR2 YSLEER. DNA for the CDR3: TGCGCCAGCAGCCAAGACTCACTAGCGCCTTACAATGAGCAGTTCTTC. This translates into CASSQDSLAPYNEQFF.

V gene TRBV28 combines with J gene TRBJ1-2; D is perhaps TRBD1 (5 bases). The CDR3 spans 15 residues. With 5 bases removed from V and 6 bases from J, the gap between germline ends came to 19 bases. The germline gives CDR1 MDHEN, CDR2 SYDVKM. The CDR3 loop is CASSQTGGGSNGYTF. DNA of the CDR3: TGTGCCAGCAGTCAAACAGGTGGGGGGTCGAATGGCTACACCTTC.

CDR3 DNA sequence: TGCGCCAGCAGCCAAGAGCTGTTGGTTCGAGAAAAACTGTTTTTT. Translating gives CASSQELLVREKLFF. The gene calls are TRBV4-3 and TRBJ1-4; D remains unclear. CDR1 is LGHNA, CDR2 YSLEER, per germline. V shed 0 bases and J shed 8 bases, with 13 bases lying between them. CDR3 length: 15 amino acids.

The rearrangement joins TRBV5-1 to TRBJ1-1, with 8 bases that match TRBD1. Germline CDR1 is SGHRS and CDR2 is YFSETQ. J lost 3 bases, V lost 0 bases, and 7 bases had no gene match. This CDR3 contains 16 residues. CDR3 protein: CASSLALAGGYTEAFF. Written as DNA, the CDR3 is TGCGCCAGCAGCTTGGCCCTGGCAGGGGGCTACACTGAAGCTTTCTTT. Filled out from reference TRBV5-1 and TRBJ1-1, the complete variable domain reads KAGVTQTPRYLIKTRGQQVTLSCSPISGHRSVSWYQQTPGQGLQFLFEYFSETQRNKGNFPGRFSGRQFSNSRSEMNVSTLELGDSALYLCASSLALAGGYTEAFFGQGTRLTVV.

V usage is TRBV7-9 and J usage is TRBJ2-2; 12 bases match TRBD2. The CDR3 has 16 residues. CDR1 and CDR2 (germline): SEHNR, FQNEAQ (reference sequence). V gave up 4 bases and J gave up 3 bases; unmatched junction bases: 3. CDR3 bases: TGTGCCAGCAGCTACCGACTAGCGGGAGACACCGGGGAGCTGTTTTTT. Amino acids: CASSYRLAGDTGELFF.

The genes are TRBV6-6 and TRBJ2-5, with 9 nucleotides matching TRBD2. CDR1 is MNHNY and CDR2 is SVGAGI in the germline V gene (reference sequence). The CDR3 runs to 15 residues. The J segment lost 4 bases and the V segment lost 5 bases, leaving 8 bases of the junction unmatched. The CDR3 DNA sequence: TGTGCCAGCAGTCCCTCGAGTAGCGGGAGAGAGACCCAGTACTTC. As protein: CASSPSSSGRETQYF.

This chain uses TRBV10-2 with TRBJ1-4; D might be TRBD1 (6 bases). The ends were cut back, 10 bases at V and 7 bases at J, with 28 bases in the middle. The CDR3 is made up of 17 amino acids. CDR1 and CDR2 from the germline V gene are WSHSY and SAAADI. For the CDR3, the DNA is TGCGCCATCCCGCTCGGCAGGGGCCCTTATTCGCCTGAAAAACTGTTTTTT. Translating it yields CAIPLGRGPYSPEKLFF.

The chain recombines TRBV7-2 with TRBJ1-5; D call uncertain. CDR1 is SGHTA, CDR2 FQGNSA, per germline. CDR3 length: 15 amino acids. With 0 bases removed from V and 6 bases from J, the gap between germline ends came to 12 bases. CDR3: CASSLAGTGGQPQHF. The CDR3, as DNA: TGTGCCAGCAGCTTAGCTGGAACGGGTGGTCAGCCCCAGCATTTT.

This clone was observed a handful of times. This sequence joins TRBV30 and TRBJ1-3; D uncertain. The CDR3 extends over 14 amino acids. V lost 4 bases and J 0 bases, leaving 10 bases between the germline ends. Germline values: CDR1 GTSNPN, CDR2 SVGIG (reference sequence). CDR3 in amino acids: CAWNPGVSGNTIYF. The CDR3 DNA follows: TGTGCCTGGAATCCAGGCGTCTCTGGAAACACCATATATTTT.

The rearrangement links TRBV18 to TRBJ1-5; TRBD1 aligns across 9 bases. The germline V gene encodes CDR1 KGHSH and CDR2 LQKENI. This CDR3 is built from 16 residues. V lost 4 bases to trimming and J lost 2 bases; unmatched junction nucleotides: 6. The CDR3 reads CASSQDRGTGNQPQHF. The CDR3 bases are TGTGCCAGCTCACAGGACAGGGGTACGGGCAATCAGCCCCAGCATTTT.

The chain combines TRBV6-6 with TRBJ1-1; tentative D call: TRBD1 (6 bases). The V gene lost 7 bases and the J gene lost 10 bases, with 16 bases spanning the gap. Germline CDR1 is MNHNY and CDR2 is SVGAGI (reference sequence). This CDR3 contains 12 residues. DNA of the CDR3: TGTGCCAGCAATCAAGGGGGAGGTGGAGCTTTCTTT. Translated, it gives CASNQGGGGAFF.

V is TRBV7-3 and J is TRBJ2-5; D is ambiguous. The V gene's germline CDR1 is SGHTA and CDR2 FQGTGA. V was trimmed by 5 bases and J by 5 bases, leaving 12 bases between them. The CDR3 loop spans 13 amino acids. The CDR3 sequence is CASSPRAYETQYF. The CDR3 DNA follows: TGTGCCAGCAGCCCCCGGGCGTATGAGACCCAGTACTTC.

The chain carries TRBV11-3 and TRBJ1-1, with 9 positions matching TRBD1. The CDR3 length is 15 residues. The germline V gene encodes CDR1 SGHNT and CDR2 YENEEA. V was pared by 3 bases and J by 1 base, with 3 bases of the junction left unmatched. This chain's CDR3 is CASSFPTGGNTEAFF. Here the CDR3 DNA reads TGTGCCAGCAGCTTCCCGACAGGGGGGAACACTGAAGCTTTCTTT.